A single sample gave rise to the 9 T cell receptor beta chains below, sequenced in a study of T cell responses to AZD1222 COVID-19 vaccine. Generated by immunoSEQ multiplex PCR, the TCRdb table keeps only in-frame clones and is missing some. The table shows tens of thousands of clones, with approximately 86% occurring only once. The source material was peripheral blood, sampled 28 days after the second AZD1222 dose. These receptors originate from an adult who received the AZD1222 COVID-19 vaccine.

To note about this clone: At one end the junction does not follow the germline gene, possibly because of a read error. CDR3 loop: CASSFKTEYAF. CDR3 nucleotides: TGTGCCAGCAGTTTCAAAACTGAGTACGCCTTC. The chain carries TRBV28 and TRBJ1-2; D is unresolved. The length of the CDR3 is 11 residues. The V gene's germline CDR1 is MDHEN and CDR2 SYDVKM.

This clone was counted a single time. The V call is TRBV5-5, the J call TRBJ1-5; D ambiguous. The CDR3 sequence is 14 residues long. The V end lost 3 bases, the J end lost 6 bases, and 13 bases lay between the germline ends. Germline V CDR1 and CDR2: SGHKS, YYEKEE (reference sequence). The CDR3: CASSSGVPRQPQHF. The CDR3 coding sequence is TGTGCCAGCAGCTCCGGGGTTCCTCGTCAGCCCCAGCATTTT.

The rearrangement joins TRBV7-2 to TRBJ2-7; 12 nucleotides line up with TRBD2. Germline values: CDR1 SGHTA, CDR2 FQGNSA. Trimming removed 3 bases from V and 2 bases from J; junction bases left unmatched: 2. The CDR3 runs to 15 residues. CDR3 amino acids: CASSFSSGRAYEQYF. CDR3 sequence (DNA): TGTGCCAGCAGCTTCTCTAGCGGGAGGGCCTACGAGCAGTACTTC.

CDR3 sequence (DNA): TGTGCCAGCACCACGACAGGGTTCTATGGCTACACCTTC. The encoded protein is CASTTTGFYGYTF. V gene TRBV6-5 combines with J gene TRBJ1-2, with 7 bases identical to TRBD1. CDR3 length equals 13 residues. CDR1 is MNHEY and CDR2 is SVGAGI in the germline V gene. Trimming took 7 bases from V and 4 from J; bases not matched to a gene: 6.

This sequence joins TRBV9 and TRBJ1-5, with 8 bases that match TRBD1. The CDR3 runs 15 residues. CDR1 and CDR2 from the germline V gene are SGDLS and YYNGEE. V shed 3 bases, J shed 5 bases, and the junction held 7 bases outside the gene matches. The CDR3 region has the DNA TGTGCCAGCAGCGCGGGACAGGCCCCTTATCAGCCCCAGCATTTT. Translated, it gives CASSAGQAPYQPQHF.

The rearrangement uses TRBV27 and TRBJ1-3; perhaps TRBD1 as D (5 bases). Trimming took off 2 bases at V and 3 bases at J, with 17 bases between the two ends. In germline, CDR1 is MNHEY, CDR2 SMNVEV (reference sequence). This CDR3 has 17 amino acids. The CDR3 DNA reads TGTGCCAGCAGTTTAAGGGCTCAGGGTTCGGGTGGAAACACCATATATTTT. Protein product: CASSLRAQGSGGNTIYF.

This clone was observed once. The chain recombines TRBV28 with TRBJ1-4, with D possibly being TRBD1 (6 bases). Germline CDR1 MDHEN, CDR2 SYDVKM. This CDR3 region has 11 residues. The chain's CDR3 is CTVGGREKLFF. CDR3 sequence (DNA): TGTACCGTGGGGGGCCGGGAAAAACTGTTTTTT.

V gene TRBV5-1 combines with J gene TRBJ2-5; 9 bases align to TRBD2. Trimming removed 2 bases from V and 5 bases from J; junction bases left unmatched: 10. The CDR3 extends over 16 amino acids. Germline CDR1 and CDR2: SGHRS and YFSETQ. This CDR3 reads CASSLGSGTSLETQYF. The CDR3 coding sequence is TGCGCCAGCAGCTTAGGGAGCGGGACTAGCTTGGAGACCCAGTACTTC.

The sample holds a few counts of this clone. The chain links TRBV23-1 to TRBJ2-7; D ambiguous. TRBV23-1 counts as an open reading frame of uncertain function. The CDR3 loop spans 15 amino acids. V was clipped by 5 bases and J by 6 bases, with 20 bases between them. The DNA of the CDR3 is TGCGCCAGCAGTAGGAGCACTTATATCTTCGGCGAGCAGTACTTC. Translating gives CASSRSTYIFGEQYF.